The rows below give T cell receptor beta chains drawn from one sample of a study of blood T cells in healthy people across ages. TCRdb reanalysed the 5' RACE reads using MiXCR and keeps one entry per CDR3 protein. The sample has about 670,000 distinct CDR3 sequences, 40% to 50% seen once. The sequencing sample was made of blood. The receptor set was obtained from a man at least 80 years old in good health. The CDR3 runs from the conserved cysteine through the conserved F or W. D genes are given only for firm matches. Only some rows state a clone size, as once, few, many or a class for expanded clones.

j_gene	v_gene	abundance	d_gene	CDR3aa	CDR3nt
TRBJ2-3	TRBV5-1	-	-	CASKRVPRTIADTQYF	TGCGCCAGCAAGAGGGTGCCGAGGACAATAGCAGATACGCAGTATTTT
TRBJ1-4	TRBV9	few	TRBD1	CASSPRDREREKLFF	TGTGCCAGCAGCCCACGGGACAGGGAAAGAGAAAAACTGTTTTTT
TRBJ2-5	TRBV4-1	-	TRBD1	CASSLGQGIVETQYF	TGCGCCAGCAGCTTGGGACAGGGAATAGTGGAGACCCAGTACTTC
TRBJ2-5	TRBV4-1	-	-	CASSQDWFRDLREQYF	TGCGCCAGCAGCCAAGATTGGTTCAGGGACCTACGGGAGCAGTACTTC
TRBJ2-3	TRBV2	many	TRBD1	CASSAGTGGTTDTQYF	TGTGCCAGCAGTGCTGGGACAGGGGGGACAACAGATACGCAGTATTTT
TRBJ1-4	TRBV27	-	TRBD1	CASTAGTGREKLFF	TGTGCCAGCACCGCCGGGACAGGGCGTGAAAAACTGTTTTTT
TRBJ1-6	TRBV9	-	-	CASSRLIGKESPLHF	TGTGCCAGCAGCCGATTGATCGGGAAGGAATCACCCCTCCACTTT
TRBJ2-7	TRBV6-2/TRBV6-3	few	-	CASSSAIGLVRSSYNEQYF	TGTGCCAGCAGCTCAGCTATAGGACTCGTCCGGAGCTCCTACAATGAGCAGTACTTC
TRBJ2-3	TRBV4-2	-	-	CASSQGLKSGRVYNEQYF	TGTGCCAGCAGCCAGGGGTTAAAAAGTGGCAGGGTTTACAATGAGCAGTATTTT
TRBJ1-2	TRBV14	-	-	CASSQRGPDYGYTF	TGTGCCAGCAGCCAGAGGGGTCCGGACTATGGCTACACCTTC
TRBJ1-6	TRBV5-1	-	-	CASSLGVKGSPLHF	TGCGCCAGCAGCTTGGGAGTAAAGGGTTCACCCCTCCACTTT
TRBJ2-5	TRBV7-9	-	-	CASSGRGEGETQYF	TGTGCCAGCAGCGGCAGGGGGGAAGGAGAGACCCAGTACTTC
TRBJ2-1	TRBV3-1	-	TRBD2	CASSPIAGGSNEQFF	TGTGCCAGCAGCCCTATAGCGGGAGGTAGCAATGAGCAGTTCTTC